This TCR beta chain was recovered during a study of blood T cell repertoires in COVID-19. Turning to the study itself: The study drew acute and convalescent COVID-19 samples from the United States, Italy and Spain. PBMCs, B-cell-depleted T cells, or T cells provided the cDNA or gDNA that made up the material.

This CDR3 comprises 13 residues. Germline lookup yields CDR1 SGHKS and CDR2 YYEKEE (reference sequence). Trimming pared 5 bases from V and 3 bases from J, leaving 11 bases between. Authors' processing steps: It was from reference gene primer amplification that nucleated cell counts were estimated. Assay: immunoSEQ multiplex PCR; the TCRdb copy retains only in-frame clones and omits some. V, J and clone size derive from that table, while D and trimming were established from the DNA sequence. The sample consists of some 150,000 clones, about 86% of them appearing once. This clonotype originated in a woman between 50 and 59 years old with active or convalescent COVID-19. The specimen was peripheral blood. The V call is TRBV5-5, the J call TRBJ1-1; D call uncertain. The CDR3 loop reads CASSFATDTEAFF. The CDR3 nucleotides are TGTGCCAGCAGTTTTGCCACGGACACTGAAGCTTTCTTT.